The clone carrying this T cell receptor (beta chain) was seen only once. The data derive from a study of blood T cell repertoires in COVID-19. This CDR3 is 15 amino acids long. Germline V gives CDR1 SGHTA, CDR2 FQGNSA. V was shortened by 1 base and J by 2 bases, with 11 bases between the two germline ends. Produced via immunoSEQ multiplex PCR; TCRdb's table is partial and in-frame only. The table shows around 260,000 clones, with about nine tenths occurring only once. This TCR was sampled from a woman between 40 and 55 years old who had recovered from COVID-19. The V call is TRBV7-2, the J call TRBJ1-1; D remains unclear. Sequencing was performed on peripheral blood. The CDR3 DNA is TGTGCCAGCAGCTTAGAACACGGGGTCAACACTGAAGCTTTCTTT. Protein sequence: CASSLEHGVNTEAFF.